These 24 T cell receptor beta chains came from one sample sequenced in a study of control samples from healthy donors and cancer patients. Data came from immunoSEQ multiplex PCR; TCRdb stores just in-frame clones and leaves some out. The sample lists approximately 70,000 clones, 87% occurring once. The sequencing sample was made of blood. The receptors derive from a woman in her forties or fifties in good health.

CDR3 coding DNA: TGTGCCAGCAGCTTATACAGGGGGTTATTAATAGCTAACTATGGCTACACCTTC. It encodes CASSLYRGLLIANYGYTF. The chain combines TRBV5-6 with TRBJ1-2; 8 bases are a match to TRBD1. This CDR3 region has 18 residues. The J segment lost 0 bases and the V segment lost 2 bases, leaving 12 bases of the junction unmatched. Germline values: CDR1 SGHDT, CDR2 YYEEEE.

The CDR3 region has the DNA TGCGCCAGCAAAGGAGACAACACCGGGGAGCTGTTTTTT. It codes for CASKGDNTGELFF. The J gene is TRBJ2-2, the V gene TRBV5-1; D gene unclear. Germline CDR1 reads SGHRS; CDR2 reads YFSETQ. The CDR3 runs 13 residues. With 6 bases removed from V and 2 bases from J, the gap between germline ends came to 8 bases.

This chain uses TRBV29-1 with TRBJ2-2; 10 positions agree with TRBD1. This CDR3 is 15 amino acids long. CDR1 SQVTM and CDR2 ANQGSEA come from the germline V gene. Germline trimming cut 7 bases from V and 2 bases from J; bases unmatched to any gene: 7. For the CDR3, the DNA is TGCAGCGGGGCGACAGGGGGCTTTAACACCGGGGAGCTGTTTTTT. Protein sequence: CSGATGGFNTGELFF.

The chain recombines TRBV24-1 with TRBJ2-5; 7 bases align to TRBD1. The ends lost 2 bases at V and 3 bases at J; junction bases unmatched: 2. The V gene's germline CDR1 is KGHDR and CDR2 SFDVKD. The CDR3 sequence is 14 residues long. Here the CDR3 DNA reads TGTGCCACCAGTGATTATGACAGGGAAGAGACCCAGTACTTC. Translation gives CATSDYDREETQYF.

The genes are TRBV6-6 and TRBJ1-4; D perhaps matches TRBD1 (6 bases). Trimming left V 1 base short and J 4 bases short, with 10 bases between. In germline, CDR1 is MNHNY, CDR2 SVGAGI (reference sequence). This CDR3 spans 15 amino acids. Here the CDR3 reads CASSYFQGINEKLFF. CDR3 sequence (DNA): TGTGCCAGCAGTTACTTTCAGGGGATTAATGAAAAACTGTTTTTT.

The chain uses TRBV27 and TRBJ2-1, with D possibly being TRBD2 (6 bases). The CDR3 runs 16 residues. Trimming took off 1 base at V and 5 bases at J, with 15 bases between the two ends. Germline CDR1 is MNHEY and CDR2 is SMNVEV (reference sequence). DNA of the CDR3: TGTGCCAGCAGTTTATATGGGTGGGGGGAGAACAATGAGCAGTTCTTC. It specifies CASSLYGWGENNEQFF.

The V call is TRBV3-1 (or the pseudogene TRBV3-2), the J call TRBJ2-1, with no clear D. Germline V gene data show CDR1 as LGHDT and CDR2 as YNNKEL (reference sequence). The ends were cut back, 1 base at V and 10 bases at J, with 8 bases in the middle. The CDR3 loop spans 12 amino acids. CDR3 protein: CASSQGSLEQFF. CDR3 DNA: TGTGCCAGCAGCCAAGGTAGCCTGGAGCAGTTCTTC.

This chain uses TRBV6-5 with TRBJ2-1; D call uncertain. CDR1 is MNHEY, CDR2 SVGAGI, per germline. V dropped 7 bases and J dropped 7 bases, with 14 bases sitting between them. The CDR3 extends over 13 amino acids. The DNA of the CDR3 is TGTGCCAGCACCAGCCCGGGTACGAATGAGCAGTTCTTC. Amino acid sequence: CASTSPGTNEQFF.

DNA for the CDR3: TGTGCCAGCAGTCTGGGGGGATTGAGCGGGTTTTACAATGAGCAGTTCTTC. Residues: CASSLGGLSGFYNEQFF. The chain carries TRBV6-6 and TRBJ2-1; a weak D match, TRBD2 (6 bases). Germline-derived CDR1 and CDR2 are MNHNY and SVGAGI (reference sequence). Trimming cost V 5 bases and J 4 bases, with 21 bases left between them. CDR3 length: 17 residues.

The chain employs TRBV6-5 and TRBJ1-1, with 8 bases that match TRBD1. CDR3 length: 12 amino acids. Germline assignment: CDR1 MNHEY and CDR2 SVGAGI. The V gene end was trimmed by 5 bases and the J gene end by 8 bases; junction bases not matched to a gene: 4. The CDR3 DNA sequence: TGTGCCAGCAGTCAACGGACAGGGGAAGCTTTCTTT. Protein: CASSQRTGEAFF.

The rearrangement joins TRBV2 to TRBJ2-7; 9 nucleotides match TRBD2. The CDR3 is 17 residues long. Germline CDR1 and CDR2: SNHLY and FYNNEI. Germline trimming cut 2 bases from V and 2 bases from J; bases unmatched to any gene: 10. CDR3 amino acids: CASSEWSRASGAYEQYF. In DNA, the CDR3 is TGTGCCAGCAGTGAATGGAGTAGGGCTAGCGGGGCCTACGAGCAGTACTTC.

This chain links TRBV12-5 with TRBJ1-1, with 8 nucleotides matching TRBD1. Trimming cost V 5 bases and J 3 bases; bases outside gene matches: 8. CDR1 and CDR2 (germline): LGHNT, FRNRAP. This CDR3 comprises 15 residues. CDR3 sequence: CASGLGDRRYTEAFF. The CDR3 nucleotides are TGTGCTAGTGGTCTGGGGGACAGGCGGTACACTGAAGCTTTCTTT.

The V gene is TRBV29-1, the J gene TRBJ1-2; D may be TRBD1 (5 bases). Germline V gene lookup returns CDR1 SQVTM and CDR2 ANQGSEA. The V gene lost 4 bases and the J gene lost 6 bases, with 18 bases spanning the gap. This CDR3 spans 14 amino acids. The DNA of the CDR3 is TGCAGCGTTGTCCAGCGGGACTATGGACATGGCTACACCTTC. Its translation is CSVVQRDYGHGYTF.

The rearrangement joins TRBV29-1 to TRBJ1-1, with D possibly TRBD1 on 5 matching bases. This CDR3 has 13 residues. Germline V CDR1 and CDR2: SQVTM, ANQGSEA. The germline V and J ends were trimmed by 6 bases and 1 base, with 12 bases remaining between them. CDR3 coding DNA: TGCAGCGTGCGGACATCACCGAACACTGAAGCTTTCTTT. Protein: CSVRTSPNTEAFF.

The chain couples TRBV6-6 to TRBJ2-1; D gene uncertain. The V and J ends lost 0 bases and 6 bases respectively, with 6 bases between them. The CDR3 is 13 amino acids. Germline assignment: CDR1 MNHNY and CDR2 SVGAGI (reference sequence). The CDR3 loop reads CASSYSVVNEQFF. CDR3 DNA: TGTGCCAGCAGTTACTCGGTGGTCAATGAGCAGTTCTTC.

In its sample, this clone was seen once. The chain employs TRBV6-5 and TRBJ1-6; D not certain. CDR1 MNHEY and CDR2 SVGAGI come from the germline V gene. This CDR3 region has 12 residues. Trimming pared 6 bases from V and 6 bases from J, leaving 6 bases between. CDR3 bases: TGTGCCAGCAGAGGGTCTAATTCACCCCTCCACTTT. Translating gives CASRGSNSPLHF.

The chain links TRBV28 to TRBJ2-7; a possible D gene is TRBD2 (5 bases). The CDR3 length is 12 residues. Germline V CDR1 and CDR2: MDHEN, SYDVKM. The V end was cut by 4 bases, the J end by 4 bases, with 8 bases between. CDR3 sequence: CASSSGLYEQYF. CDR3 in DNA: TGTGCCAGCAGTTCCGGACTTTACGAGCAGTACTTC. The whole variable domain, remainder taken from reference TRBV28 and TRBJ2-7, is DVKVTQSSRYLVKRTGEKVFLECVQDMDHENMFWYRQDPGLGLRLIYFSYDVKMKEKGDIPEGYSVSREKKERFSLILESASTNQTSMYLCASSSGLYEQYFGPGTRLTVT.

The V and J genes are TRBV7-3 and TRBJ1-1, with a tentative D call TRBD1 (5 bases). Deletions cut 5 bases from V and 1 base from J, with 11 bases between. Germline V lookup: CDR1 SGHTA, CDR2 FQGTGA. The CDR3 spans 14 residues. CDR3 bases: TGTGCCAGCAGCCCATTGGGACGGAACACTGAAGCTTTCTTT. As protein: CASSPLGRNTEAFF.

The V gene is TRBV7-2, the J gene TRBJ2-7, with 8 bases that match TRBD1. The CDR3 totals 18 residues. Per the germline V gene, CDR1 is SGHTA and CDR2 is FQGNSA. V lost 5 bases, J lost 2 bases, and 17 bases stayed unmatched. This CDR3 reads CASSQNSFSGTGPYEQYF. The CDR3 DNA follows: TGTGCCAGCAGCCAAAACTCATTTTCCGGGACAGGTCCCTACGAGCAGTACTTC. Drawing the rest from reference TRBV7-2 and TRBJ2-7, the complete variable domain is GAGVSQSPSNKVTEKGKDVELRCDPISGHTALYWYRQSLGQGLEFLIYFQGNSAPDKSGLPSDRFSAERTGGSVSTLTIQRTQQEDSAVYLCASSQNSFSGTGPYEQYFGPGTRLTVT.

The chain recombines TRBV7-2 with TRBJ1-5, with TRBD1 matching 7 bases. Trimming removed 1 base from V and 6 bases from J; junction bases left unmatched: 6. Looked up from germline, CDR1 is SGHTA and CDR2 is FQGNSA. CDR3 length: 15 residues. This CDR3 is CASSLDGRGSQPQHF. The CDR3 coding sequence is TGTGCCAGCAGCTTAGACGGCAGGGGGAGTCAGCCCCAGCATTTT.

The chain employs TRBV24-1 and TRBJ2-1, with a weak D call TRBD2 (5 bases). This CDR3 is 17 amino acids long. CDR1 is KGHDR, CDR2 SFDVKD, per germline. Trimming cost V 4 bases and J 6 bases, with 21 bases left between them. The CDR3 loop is CATSDSRSRGKVNEQFF. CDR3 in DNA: TGTGCCACCAGTGACTCCCGATCCAGAGGGAAAGTCAATGAGCAGTTCTTC.

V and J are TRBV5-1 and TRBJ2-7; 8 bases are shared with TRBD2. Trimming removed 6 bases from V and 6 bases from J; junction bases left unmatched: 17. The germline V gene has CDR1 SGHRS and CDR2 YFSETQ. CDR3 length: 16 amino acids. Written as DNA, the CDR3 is TGCGCCAGCACCCCGGGAGGGGCGGTACTAGGGGGCGAGCAGTACTTC. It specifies CASTPGGAVLGGEQYF.

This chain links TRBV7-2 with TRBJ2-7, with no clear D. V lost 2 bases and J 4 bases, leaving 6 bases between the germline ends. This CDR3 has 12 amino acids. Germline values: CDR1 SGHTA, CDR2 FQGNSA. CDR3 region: CASSLPRYEQYF. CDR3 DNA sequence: TGTGCCAGCAGCTTACCCCGATACGAGCAGTACTTC.

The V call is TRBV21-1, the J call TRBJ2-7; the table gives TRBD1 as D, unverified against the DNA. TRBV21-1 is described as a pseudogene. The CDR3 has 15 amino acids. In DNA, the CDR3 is TGTGCCAGCAGCTCTCCGGGACAGGGATGCTACGAGCAGTACTTC. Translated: CASSSPGQGCYEQYF.